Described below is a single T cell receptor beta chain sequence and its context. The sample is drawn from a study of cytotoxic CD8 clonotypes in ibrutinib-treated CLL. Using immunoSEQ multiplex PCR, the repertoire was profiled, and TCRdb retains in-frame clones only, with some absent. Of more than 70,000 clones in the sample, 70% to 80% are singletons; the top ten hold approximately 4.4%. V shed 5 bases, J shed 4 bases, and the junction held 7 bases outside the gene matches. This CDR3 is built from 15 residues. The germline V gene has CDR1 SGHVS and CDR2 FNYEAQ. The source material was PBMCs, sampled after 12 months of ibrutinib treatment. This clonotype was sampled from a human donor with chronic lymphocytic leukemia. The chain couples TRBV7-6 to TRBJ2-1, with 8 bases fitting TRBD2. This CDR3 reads CASSDIAGRYNEQFF. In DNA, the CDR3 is TGTGCCAGCAGCGACATAGCGGGGCGTTACAATGAGCAGTTCTTC.